This T cell receptor (beta chain) was retrieved from a study of Graves' ophthalmopathy and Graves' hyperthyroidism. Background on the study: Sampling took place at initial diagnosis, with peripheral blood obtained before any treatment.

Hyperthyroidism was classified as stable if no ophthalmopathy occurred within 18 months of follow-up. Exclusion criteria comprised other autoimmune diseases, uncontrolled infections, pregnancy or lactation in patients. From fresh peripheral blood, around 10 ml in volume, the PBMCs were obtained. This clonotype was seen repeatedly, ten times or more. V dropped 2 bases and J dropped 3 bases, with 8 bases sitting between them. Germline-derived CDR1 and CDR2 are SGHTA and FQGNSA. CDR3 length: 13 residues. For repertoire sequencing, the TCR beta CDR3 regions were amplified from RNA transcripts. The first-round RT-PCR employed HTBI primers together with the Qiagen OneStep RT-PCR kit. A multiplex PCR was then performed as the second round. TCRdb re-called the multiplex PCR reads with MiXCR, one entry per CDR3 protein. The data show 350,000 to 400,000 distinct CDR3 sequences, with 15% seen just once and approximately 7% held by the top ten.

This clonotype originated in a woman under 30 with stable Graves' hyperthyroidism. Input material: peripheral blood. This rearrangement joins TRBV7-2 to TRBJ2-7, with D unresolved. The CDR3 spells CASSLSLLYEQYF. CDR3 DNA sequence: TGTGCCAGCAGCTTATCCCTTCTCTACGAGCAGTACTTC. The entire variable domain, with the rest obtained from reference TRBV7-2 and TRBJ2-7, is as follows: GAGVSQSPSNKVTEKGKDVELRCDPISGHTALYWYRQSLGQGLEFLIYFQGNSAPDKSGLPSDRFSAERTGGSVSTLTIQRTQQEDSAVYLCASSLSLLYEQYFGPGTRLTVT.